This T cell receptor (beta chain) was captured by sequencing in a study of T cell responses to AZD1222 COVID-19 vaccine. Broader study findings: Spike regions recognized by vaccine-associated CD4 TCRs spanned the protein, led by 160-218 and 743-854. Spike-specific TCR breadth and depth grew following two AZD1222 doses.

Germline assignment: CDR1 SGHNT and CDR2 YYREEE (reference sequence). V was clipped by 4 bases and J by 2 bases; unmatched bases: 5. The CDR3 sequence is 15 residues long. Using immunoSEQ multiplex PCR, the repertoire was profiled, and TCRdb retains in-frame clones only, with some absent. The sample shows about 150,000 clones, about 82% of them seen only once. Note on this clone: Its specificity is unknown.

The sequenced sample was peripheral blood, obtained 28 days after the second dose of the MenACWY control vaccine. The TCR comes from an adult who received the MenACWY meningococcal vaccine as a control. The chain combines TRBV5-4 with TRBJ2-3; 9 bases are shared with TRBD2. CDR3 DNA: TGTGCCAGCAGCGCTAGCGGGACTGCCACAGATACGCAGTATTTT. It encodes CASSASGTATDTQYF. Full variable domain (rest looked up from reference TRBV5-4 and TRBJ2-3): ETGVTQSPTHLIKTRGQQVTLRCSSQSGHNTVSWYQQALGQGPQFIFQYYREEENGRGNFPPRFSGLQFPNYSSELNVNALELDDSALYLCASSASGTATDTQYFGPGTRLTVL.